The 5 T cell receptor beta chains below were found in one sample sequenced in a study of blood T cell repertoires in COVID-19. Clones were read by immunoSEQ multiplex PCR, and TCRdb kept only the in-frame ones, dropping some. The sample shows some 300,000 clones, around nine tenths of them seen only once. The sequenced material came from PBMCs or T cells enriched from blood (not recorded which). These receptors all stem from a woman between 45 and 60 years old who had been exposed to COVID-19.

The rearrangement joins TRBV7-6 to TRBJ2-2, with 9 bases identical to TRBD1. The V gene's germline CDR1 is SGHVS and CDR2 FNYEAQ. The V segment lost 6 bases and the J segment 6 bases; nucleotides outside the gene matches: 5. The CDR3 loop spans 14 amino acids. The CDR3: CASRKTGGAGELFF. For the CDR3, the DNA is TGTGCCAGCAGAAAGACAGGGGGGGCCGGGGAGCTGTTTTTT.

The V and J genes are TRBV7-6 and TRBJ1-4; D unresolved. The CDR3 covers 15 residues. The V end was cut by 1 base, the J end by 0 bases, with 6 bases between. Germline CDR1 SGHVS, CDR2 FNYEAQ. CDR3: CASSLVPATNEKLFF. CDR3 coding DNA: TGTGCCAGCAGCTTAGTGCCAGCAACTAATGAAAAACTGTTTTTT.

The J gene is TRBJ2-3, the V gene TRBV7-9; D gene unclear. Trimming removed 5 bases from V and 10 bases from J, with 13 bases in between. The CDR3 runs to 12 residues. Germline CDR1 SEHNR, CDR2 FQNEAQ (reference sequence). The CDR3 spells CASSQQNYAQYF. In nucleotides, the CDR3 is TGTGCCAGCAGCCAGCAGAACTACGCGCAGTATTTT. The variable domain in full, with the rest retrieved from reference TRBV7-9 and TRBJ2-3, is DTGVSQNPRHKITKRGQNVTFRCDPISEHNRLYWYRQTLGQGPEFLTYFQNEAQLEKSRLLSDRFSAERPKGSFSTLEIQRTEQGDSAMYLCASSQQNYAQYFGPGTRLTVL.

The chain couples TRBV21-1 to TRBJ2-7; the D call of TRBD1 is as the table states it, not checked on the DNA. TRBV21-1 is listed as a pseudogene. This CDR3 comprises 14 residues. The CDR3: CASSRSQGICEQYF. The DNA of the CDR3 is TGTGCCAGCAGCAGGTCACAGGGGATATGCGAGCAGTACTTC.

The chain carries TRBV30 and TRBJ2-7; 11 nucleotides align to TRBD1. With V trimmed by 0 bases and J by 3 bases, 1 base remained unmatched. Per germline, CDR1 GTSNPN and CDR2 SVGIG (reference sequence). The CDR3 is 14 residues long. CDR3: CAWSVGTGGYEQYF. CDR3 nucleotide sequence: TGTGCCTGGAGTGTCGGGACAGGGGGCTACGAGCAGTACTTC.